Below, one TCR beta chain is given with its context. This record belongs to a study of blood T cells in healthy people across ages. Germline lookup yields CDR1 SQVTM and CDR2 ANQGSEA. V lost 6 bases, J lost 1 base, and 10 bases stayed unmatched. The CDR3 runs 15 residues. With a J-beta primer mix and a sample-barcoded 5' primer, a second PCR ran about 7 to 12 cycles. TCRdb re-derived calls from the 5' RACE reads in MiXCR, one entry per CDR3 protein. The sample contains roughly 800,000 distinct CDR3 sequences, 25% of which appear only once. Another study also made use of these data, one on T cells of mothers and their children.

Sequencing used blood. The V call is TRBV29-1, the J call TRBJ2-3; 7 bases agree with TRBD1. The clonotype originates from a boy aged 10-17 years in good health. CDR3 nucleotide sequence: TGCAGCGTCAAAGGGGGCTATGTCGGCACAGATACGCAGTATTTT. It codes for CSVKGGYVGTDTQYF.